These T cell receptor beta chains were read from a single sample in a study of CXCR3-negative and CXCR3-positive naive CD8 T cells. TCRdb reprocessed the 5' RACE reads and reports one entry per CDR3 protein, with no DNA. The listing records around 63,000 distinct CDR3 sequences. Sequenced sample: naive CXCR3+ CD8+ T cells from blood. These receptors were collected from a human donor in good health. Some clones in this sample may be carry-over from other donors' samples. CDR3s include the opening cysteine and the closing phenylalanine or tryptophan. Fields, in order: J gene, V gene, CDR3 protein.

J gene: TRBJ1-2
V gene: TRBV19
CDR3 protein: CASSGQGFALHNYGYTF

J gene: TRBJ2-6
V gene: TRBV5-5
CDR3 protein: CASSYLGQVSGANVLTF

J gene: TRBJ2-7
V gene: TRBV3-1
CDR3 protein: CASSLLWAGAAYEQYF

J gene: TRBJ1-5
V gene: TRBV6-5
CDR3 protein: CASTDREGSNQPQHF

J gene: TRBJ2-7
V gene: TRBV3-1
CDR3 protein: CASSQEQGAAEQYF

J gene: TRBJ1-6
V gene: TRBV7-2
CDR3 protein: CASSLDQASYNSPLHF

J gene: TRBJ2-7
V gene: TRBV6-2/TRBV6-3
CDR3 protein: CASSQDKSYEQYF

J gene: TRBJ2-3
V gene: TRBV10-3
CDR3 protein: CAISERITDTQYF

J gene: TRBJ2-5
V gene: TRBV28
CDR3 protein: CASSLPRELQETQYF

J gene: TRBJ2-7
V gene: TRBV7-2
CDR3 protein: CASSLAPGLYEQYF

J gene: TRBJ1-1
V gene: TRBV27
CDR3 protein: CASSLYSGTEAFF

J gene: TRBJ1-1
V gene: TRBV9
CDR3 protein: CASSPRGFEAFF

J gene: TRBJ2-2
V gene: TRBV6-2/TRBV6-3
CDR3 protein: CASSYQETNTGELFF

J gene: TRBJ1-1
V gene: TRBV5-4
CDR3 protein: CASSWGGEAFF

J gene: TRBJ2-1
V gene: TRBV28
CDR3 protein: CASSFPLIDNEQFF

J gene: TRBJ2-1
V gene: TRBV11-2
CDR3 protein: CASSLGTRGANEQFF

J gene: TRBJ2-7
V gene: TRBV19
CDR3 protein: CASSTLTGASYEQYF

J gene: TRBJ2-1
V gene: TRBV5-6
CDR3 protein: CASSLERVGEQFF

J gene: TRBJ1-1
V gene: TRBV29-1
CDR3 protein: CSVRRGTGGLGTEAFF

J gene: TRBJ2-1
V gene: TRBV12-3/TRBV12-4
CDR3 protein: CASRQAGGGYNEQFF

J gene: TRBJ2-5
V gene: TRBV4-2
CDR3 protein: CASSQDAATTTETQYF

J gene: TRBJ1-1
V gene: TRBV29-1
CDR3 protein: CSVVEGPKYEVFF

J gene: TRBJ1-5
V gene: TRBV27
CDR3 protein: CAIHDSLSNQPQHF

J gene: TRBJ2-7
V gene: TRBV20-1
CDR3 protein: CSAREIQGASYEQYF

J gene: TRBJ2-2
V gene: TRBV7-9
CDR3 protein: CATDANTGELFF

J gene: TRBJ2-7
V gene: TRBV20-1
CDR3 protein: CSARDRENYEQYF

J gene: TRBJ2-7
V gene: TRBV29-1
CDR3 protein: CIVVLGGWNEQYF

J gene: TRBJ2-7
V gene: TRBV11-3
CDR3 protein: CASSHLGTGSEQYF

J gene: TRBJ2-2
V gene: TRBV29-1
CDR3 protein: CSVNSGASNTGELFF

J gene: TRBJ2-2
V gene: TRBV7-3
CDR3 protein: CASSLITGELFF

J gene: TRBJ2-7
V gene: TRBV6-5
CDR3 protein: CASSLGGQGYEQYF

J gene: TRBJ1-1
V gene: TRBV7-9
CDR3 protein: CASSQRGTEAFF

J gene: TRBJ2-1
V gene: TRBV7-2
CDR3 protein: CASSSLLAGGPSEQFF

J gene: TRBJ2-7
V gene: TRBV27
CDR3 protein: CASGLITGNREQYF

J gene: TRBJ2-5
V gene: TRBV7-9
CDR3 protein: CASREGSAQETQYF

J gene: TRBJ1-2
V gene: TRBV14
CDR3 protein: CASSQGRWTGVGYTF

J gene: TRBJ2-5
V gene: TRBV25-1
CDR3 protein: CASSECGETQYF

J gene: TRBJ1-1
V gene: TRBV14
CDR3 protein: CASSQTGDTEAFF

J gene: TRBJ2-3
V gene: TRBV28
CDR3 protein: CASKLTGTDTQYF

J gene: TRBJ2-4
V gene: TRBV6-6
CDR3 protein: CPSSYGEGAEKNIQYF